This T cell receptor (beta chain) was sequenced for a study of T cells expressing NK-cell markers. Study-wide results and caveats: Expanded clones of NKG2C+ T cells had an unclear HCMV specificity. Top CD8+ clonotypes included the dominant CD3+CD56+NKG2C+ clonotypes in roughly six donors.

The CDR3 has 16 amino acids. Germline loops: CDR1 SGHRS, CDR2 YFSETQ. 5'RACE template switching with UMIs generated TCR beta cDNA. No DNA is given; TCRdb re-called the 5' RACE reads and lists each CDR3 protein once. Its listing shows roughly 150,000 distinct CDR3 sequences. Worth noting for this clonotype: Its antigen is currently unknown.

The sequence derives from a man between 18 and 69 years old in good health. The chain links TRBV5-1 to TRBJ2-2; TCRdb returns TRBD1, unconfirmable since there is no DNA. Sequenced material: blood T cells: a sorted CD56 or NKG2C T cell subset, CD4+ or CD8+ T cells, or bulk PBMC T cells (not recorded which). The chain's CDR3 is CASSWGQGEITGELFF.